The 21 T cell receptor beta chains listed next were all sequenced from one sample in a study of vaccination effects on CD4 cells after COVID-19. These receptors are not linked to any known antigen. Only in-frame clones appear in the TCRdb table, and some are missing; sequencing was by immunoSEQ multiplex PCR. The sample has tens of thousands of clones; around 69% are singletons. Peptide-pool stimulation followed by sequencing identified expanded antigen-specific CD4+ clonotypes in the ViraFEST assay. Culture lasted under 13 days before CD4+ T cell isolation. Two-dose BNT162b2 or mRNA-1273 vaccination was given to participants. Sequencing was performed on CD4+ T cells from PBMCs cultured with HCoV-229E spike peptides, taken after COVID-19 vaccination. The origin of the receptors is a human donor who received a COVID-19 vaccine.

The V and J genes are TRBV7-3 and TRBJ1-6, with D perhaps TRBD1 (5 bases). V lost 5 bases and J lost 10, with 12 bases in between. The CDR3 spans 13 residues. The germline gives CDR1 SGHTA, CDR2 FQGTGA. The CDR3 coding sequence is TGTGCCAGCAGCAGGACACAAGGATCACCCCTCCACTTT. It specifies CASSRTQGSPLHF.

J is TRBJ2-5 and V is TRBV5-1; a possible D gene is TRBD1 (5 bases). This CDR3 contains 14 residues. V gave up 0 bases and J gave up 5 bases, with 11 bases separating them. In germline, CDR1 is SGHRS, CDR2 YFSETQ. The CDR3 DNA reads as TGCGCCAGCAGCTTGGCCGTAGGGGCGGAGACCCAGTACTTC. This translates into CASSLAVGAETQYF.

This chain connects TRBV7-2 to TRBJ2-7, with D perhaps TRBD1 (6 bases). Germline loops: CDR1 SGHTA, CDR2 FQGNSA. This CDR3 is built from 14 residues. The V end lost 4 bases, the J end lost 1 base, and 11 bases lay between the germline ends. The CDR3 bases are TGTGCCAGCAGCTCTCAGACAGGTTCCTACGAGCAGTACGTC. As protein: CASSSQTGSYEQYV.

CDR3 sequence (DNA): TGCGCCAGCAGCTTGGGACAGGGCCCCCTCTCTGGGGCCAACGTCCTGACTTTC. Its translation is CASSLGQGPLSGANVLTF. The gene calls are TRBV5-1 and TRBJ2-6, with TRBD1 matching over 7 bases. With V trimmed by 0 bases and J by 0 bases, 6 bases remained unmatched. Germline V gives CDR1 SGHRS, CDR2 YFSETQ. The length of the CDR3 is 18 residues.

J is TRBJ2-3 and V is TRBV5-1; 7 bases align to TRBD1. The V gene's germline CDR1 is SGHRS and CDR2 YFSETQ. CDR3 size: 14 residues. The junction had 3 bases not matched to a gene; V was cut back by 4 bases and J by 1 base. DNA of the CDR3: TGCGCCAGCAGCCCGGGGACAGGCACAGATACGCAGTATTTT. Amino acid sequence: CASSPGTGTDTQYF.

Here the CDR3 reads CASRSRAGNTIYF. The CDR3 bases are TGTGCCAGCAGATCTCGGGCAGGAAACACCATATATTTT. The gene calls are TRBV5-6 and TRBJ1-3, with D unresolved. This CDR3 is built from 13 residues. Deletions cut 5 bases from V and 4 bases from J, with 10 bases between. From germline, CDR1 is SGHDT and CDR2 YYEEEE. Supplemented by reference TRBV5-6 and TRBJ1-3, the full variable domain reads DAGVTQSPTHLIKTRGQQVTLRCSPKSGHDTVSWYQQALGQGPQFIFQYYEEEERQRGNFPDRFSGHQFPNYSSELNVNALLLGDSALYLCASRSRAGNTIYFGEGSWLTVV.

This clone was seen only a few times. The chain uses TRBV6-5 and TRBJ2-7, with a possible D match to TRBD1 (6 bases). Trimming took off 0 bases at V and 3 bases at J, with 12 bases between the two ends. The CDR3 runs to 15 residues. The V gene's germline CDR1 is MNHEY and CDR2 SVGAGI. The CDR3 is CASSYSGQGNYEQYV. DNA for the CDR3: TGTGCCAGCAGTTACTCTGGTCAGGGGAACTACGAGCAGTACGTC.

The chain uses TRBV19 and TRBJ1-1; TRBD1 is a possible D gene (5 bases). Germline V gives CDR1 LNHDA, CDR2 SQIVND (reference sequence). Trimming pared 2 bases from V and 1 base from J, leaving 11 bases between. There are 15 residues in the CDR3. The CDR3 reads CASSISSRGNTEAFF. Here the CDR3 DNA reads TGTGCCAGTAGTATATCGAGTAGGGGGAACACTGAAGCTTTCTTT.

The CDR3 DNA is TGTGCCAGCAGCCAAGCCCCAGGGGGAAATCAGCCCCAGCATTTT. Translation: CASSQAPGGNQPQHF. V and J are TRBV3-1 (or the pseudogene TRBV3-2) and TRBJ1-5, with TRBD1 matching over 7 bases. The CDR3 runs 15 residues. Germline V gene lookup returns CDR1 LGHDT and CDR2 YNNKEL (reference sequence). The V and J ends lost 1 base and 4 bases, in that order; junction bases with no gene match: 4.

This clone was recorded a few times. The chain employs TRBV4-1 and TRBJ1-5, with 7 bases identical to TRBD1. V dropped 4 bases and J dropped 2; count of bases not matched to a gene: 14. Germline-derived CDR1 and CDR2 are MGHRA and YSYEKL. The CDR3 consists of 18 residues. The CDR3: CASSRNPDREGGNQPQHF. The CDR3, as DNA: TGCGCCAGCAGCCGGAATCCTGACAGGGAGGGTGGCAATCAGCCCCAGCATTTT.

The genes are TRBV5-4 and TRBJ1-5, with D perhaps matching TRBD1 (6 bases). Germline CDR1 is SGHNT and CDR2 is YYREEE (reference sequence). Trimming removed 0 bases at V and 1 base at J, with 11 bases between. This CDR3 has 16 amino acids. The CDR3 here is CASSLALQGSNQPQHF. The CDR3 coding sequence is TGTGCCAGCAGCTTGGCCTTACAGGGAAGCAATCAGCCCCAGCATTTT.

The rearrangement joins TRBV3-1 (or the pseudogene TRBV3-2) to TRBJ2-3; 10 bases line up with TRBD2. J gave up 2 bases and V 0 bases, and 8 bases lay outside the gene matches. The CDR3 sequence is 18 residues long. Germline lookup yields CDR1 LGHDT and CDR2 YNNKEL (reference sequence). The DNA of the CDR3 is TGTGCCAGCAGCCAAGATCAGGCTAGCGGGGGTACCACAGATACGCAGTATTTT. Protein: CASSQDQASGGTTDTQYF.

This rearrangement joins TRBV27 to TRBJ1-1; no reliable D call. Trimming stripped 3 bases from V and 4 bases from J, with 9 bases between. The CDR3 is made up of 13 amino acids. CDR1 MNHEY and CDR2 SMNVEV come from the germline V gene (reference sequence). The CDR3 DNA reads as TGTGCCAGCAGTTTCGCTAGGGCCACTGAAGCTTTCTTT. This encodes CASSFARATEAFF.

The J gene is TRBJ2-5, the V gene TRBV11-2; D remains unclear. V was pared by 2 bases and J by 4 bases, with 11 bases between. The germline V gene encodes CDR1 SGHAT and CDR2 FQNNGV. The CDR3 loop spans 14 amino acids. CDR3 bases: TGTGCCAGCAGCTTAACCCCCCGAGGAGAGACCCAGTACTTC. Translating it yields CASSLTPRGETQYF.

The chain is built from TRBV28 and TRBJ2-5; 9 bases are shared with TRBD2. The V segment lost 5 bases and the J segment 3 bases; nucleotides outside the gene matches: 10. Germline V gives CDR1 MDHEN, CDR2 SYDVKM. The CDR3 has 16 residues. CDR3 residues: CASSPKISGGKETQYF. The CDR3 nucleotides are TGTGCCAGCAGTCCAAAAATTAGCGGGGGAAAAGAGACCCAGTACTTC.

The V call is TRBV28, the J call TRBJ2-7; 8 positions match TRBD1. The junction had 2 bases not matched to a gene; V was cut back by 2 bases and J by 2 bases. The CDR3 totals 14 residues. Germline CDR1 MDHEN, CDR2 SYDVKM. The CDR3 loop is CASSLQGAAYEQYV. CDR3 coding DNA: TGTGCCAGCAGTTTACAGGGGGCGGCCTACGAGCAGTACGTC.

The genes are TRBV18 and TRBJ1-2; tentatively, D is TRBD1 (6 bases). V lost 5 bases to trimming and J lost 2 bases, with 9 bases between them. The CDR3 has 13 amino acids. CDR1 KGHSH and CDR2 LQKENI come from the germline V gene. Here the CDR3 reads CASSDTGNYGYTF. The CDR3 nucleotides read TGTGCCAGCTCAGATACAGGGAACTATGGCTACACCTTC.

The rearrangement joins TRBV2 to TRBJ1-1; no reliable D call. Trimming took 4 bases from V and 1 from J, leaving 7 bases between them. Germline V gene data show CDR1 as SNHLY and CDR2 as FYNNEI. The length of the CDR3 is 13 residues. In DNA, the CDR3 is TGTGCCAGCAGTGCGGATAAGAACACTGAAGCTTTCTTT. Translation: CASSADKNTEAFF.

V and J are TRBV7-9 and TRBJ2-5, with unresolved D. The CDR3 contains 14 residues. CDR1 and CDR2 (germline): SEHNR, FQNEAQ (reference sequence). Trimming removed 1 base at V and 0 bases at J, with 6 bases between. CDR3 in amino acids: CASSLGPYQETQYF. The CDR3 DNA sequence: TGTGCCAGCAGCTTAGGTCCCTACCAAGAGACCCAGTACTTC.

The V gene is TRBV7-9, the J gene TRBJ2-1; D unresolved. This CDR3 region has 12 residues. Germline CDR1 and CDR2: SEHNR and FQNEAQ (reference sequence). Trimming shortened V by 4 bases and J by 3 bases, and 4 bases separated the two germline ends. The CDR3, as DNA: TGTGCCAGCAGCTCCCTCTACAATGAGCAGTTCTTC. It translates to CASSSLYNEQFF.

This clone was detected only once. CDR3 in amino acids: CASSLGGRQETQYF. The DNA of the CDR3 is TGTGCCAGCAGTTTAGGAGGGAGACAAGAGACCCAGTACTTC. V is TRBV28 and J is TRBJ2-5, with D possibly matching TRBD2 (6 bases). Germline V gene sequence: CDR1 MDHEN, CDR2 SYDVKM. The ends were cut back, 2 bases at V and 2 bases at J, with 9 bases in the middle. This CDR3 is 14 amino acids long.